These 4 T cell receptor beta chains came from one sample sequenced in a study of technical replicates of blood from a handful of donors. Measured with immunoSEQ multiplex PCR; TCRdb has only the in-frame clones, and not every one. In the table there are about 80,000 clones, about 90% of which are singletons. What was sequenced was T cells isolated from PBMCs. Source of these receptors: a human donor in good health.

The V and J genes are TRBV12-5 and TRBJ2-1; TRBD1 matches at 10 bases. Germline V CDR1 and CDR2: LGHNT, FRNRAP. This CDR3 contains 17 residues. The V and J ends lost 1 base and 0 bases, in that order; junction bases with no gene match: 3. The CDR3 DNA is TGTGCTAGTGGTTTGGGACAGGGGGCGGCCTCCTACAATGAGCAGTTCTTC. Translating gives CASGLGQGAASYNEQFF.

This chain joins TRBV19 and TRBJ2-7; D call uncertain. Trimming pared 3 bases from V and 2 bases from J, leaving 8 bases between. The germline V gene has CDR1 LNHDA and CDR2 SQIVND (reference sequence). The CDR3 is 13 amino acids. CDR3: CASSIRVPYEQYF. Here the CDR3 DNA reads TGTGCCAGTAGTATCCGTGTCCCCTACGAGCAGTACTTC.

For the CDR3, the DNA is TGTGCCAGCAGCAGGGGACACACGTACACTGAAGCTTTCTTT. As protein: CASSRGHTYTEAFF. V and J are TRBV2 and TRBJ1-1, with TRBD1 as a possible D gene (6 bases). V was shortened by 6 bases and J by 3 bases, with 14 bases between the two germline ends. The CDR3 loop spans 14 amino acids. Germline loops: CDR1 SNHLY, CDR2 FYNNEI.

In DNA, the CDR3 is TGTGCCAGCAGCTTAGCCAACCGGGGGGGCAATCAGCCCCAGCATTTT. Protein product: CASSLANRGGNQPQHF. The chain uses TRBV7-9 and TRBJ1-5; possibly TRBD1 for D (5 bases). The V gene's germline CDR1 is SEHNR and CDR2 FQNEAQ (reference sequence). The CDR3 totals 16 residues. The germline V and J ends were trimmed by 0 bases and 2 bases, with 11 bases remaining between them.